This TCR beta chain was captured in a study of cytomegalovirus exposure and HLA in healthy donors. Study-wide points: Some V segments (TRBV6-2 and TRBV6-3 among them) were excluded as indistinguishable. Highly shared variants forming one cluster were likely a sequencing artifact. There were reportedly fewer N-insertions in an Asian-associated ancestry cluster than the roughly 680-donor mean, in a later analysis.

Primers included in the PCR were 60 Vbeta and 13 Jbeta primers. The data were produced by immunoSEQ multiplex PCR, yet TCRdb's version contains in-frame clones alone and is incomplete. The sample yields roughly 140,000 clones, about 82% seen once. The ends lost 4 bases at V and 4 bases at J; junction bases unmatched: 6. CDR1 and CDR2 (germline): MNHEY, SMNVEV (reference sequence). This CDR3 contains 16 residues. In this sample, this clone turned up a few times. What it binds is not known. The sequencing sample was made of PBMCs. This chain joins TRBV27 and TRBJ1-4; TRBD1 matches at 10 bases. This receptor was identified in a woman aged 40 to 50 in good health and CMV-seropositive. CDR3 sequence: CASSSLGTGVNEKLFF. DNA of the CDR3: TGTGCCAGCAGTTCCCTCGGGACAGGGGTTAATGAAAAACTGTTTTTT.